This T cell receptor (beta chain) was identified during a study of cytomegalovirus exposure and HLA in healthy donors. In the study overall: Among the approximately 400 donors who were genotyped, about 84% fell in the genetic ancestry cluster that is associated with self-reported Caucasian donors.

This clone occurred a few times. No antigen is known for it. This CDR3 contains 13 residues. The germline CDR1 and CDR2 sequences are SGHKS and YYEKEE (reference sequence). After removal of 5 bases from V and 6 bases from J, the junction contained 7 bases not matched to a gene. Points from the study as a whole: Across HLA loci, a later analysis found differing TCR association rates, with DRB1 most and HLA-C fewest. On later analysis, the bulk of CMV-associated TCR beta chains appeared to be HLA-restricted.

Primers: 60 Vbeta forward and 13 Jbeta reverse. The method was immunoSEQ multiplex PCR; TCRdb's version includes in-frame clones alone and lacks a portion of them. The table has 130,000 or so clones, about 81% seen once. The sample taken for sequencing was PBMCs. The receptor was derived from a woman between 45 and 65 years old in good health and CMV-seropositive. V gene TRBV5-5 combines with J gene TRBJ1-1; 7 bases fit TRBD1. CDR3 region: CASRSQGTPEAFF. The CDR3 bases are TGTGCCAGCAGGTCACAGGGGACCCCTGAAGCTTTCTTT.